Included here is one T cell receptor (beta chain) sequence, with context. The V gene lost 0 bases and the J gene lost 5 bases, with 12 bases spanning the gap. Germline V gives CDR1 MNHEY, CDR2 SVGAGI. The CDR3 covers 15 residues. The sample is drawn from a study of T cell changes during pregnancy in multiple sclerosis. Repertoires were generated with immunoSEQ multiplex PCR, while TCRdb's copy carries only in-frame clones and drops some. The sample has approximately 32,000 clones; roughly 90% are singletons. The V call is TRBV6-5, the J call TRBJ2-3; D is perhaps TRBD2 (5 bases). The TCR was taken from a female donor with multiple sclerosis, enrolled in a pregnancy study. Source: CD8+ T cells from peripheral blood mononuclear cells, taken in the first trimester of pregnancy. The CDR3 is CASSYSRGGGDTQYF. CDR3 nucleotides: TGTGCCAGCAGTTACTCACGGGGTGGTGGAGATACGCAGTATTTT.